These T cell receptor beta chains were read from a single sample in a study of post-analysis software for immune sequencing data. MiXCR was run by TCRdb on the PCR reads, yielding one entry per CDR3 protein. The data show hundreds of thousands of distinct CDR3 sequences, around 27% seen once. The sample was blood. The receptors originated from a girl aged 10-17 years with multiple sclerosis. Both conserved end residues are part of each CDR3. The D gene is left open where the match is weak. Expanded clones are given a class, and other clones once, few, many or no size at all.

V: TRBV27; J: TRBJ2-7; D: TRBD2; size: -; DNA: TGTGCCAGCACAGCGGGAGGGAGCTACGAGCAGTACTTC; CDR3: CASTAGGSYEQYF
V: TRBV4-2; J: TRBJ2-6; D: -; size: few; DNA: TGTGCCAGCAGCCAAGGCGGACAGCTAGGGGCCAACGTCCTGACTTTC; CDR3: CASSQGGQLGANVLTF
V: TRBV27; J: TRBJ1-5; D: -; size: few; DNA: TGTGCCAGCAGTTCGGCTTGGGATCAGCCCCAGCATTTT; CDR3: CASSSAWDQPQHF
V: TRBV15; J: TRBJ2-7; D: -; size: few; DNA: TGTGCCACCAGCAGATCTCGAGCCCAATCTGACGAGCAGTACTTC; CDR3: CATSRSRAQSDEQYF
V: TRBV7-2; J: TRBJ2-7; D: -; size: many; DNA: TGTGCCAGCAGCTTAACGGACATCGGCGGGTATAGGAGCTACGAGCAGTACTTC; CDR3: CASSLTDIGGYRSYEQYF
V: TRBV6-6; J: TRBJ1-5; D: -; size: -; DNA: TGTGCCAGCAGCCAACCAGGCAGTCGAGGCAATCAGCCCCAGCATTTT; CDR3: CASSQPGSRGNQPQHF
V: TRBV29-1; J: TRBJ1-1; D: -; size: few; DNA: TGCAGCCCCGGGGTGGGAGAAGAAGCTTTCTTT; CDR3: CSPGVGEEAFF
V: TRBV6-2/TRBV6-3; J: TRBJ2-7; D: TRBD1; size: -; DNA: TGTGCCAGCAGTTATACACAAGACAGGGGCTCCTACAATGAGCAGTACTTC; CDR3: CASSYTQDRGSYNEQYF
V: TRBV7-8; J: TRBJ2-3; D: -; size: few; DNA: TGTGCCAGCAGCTTAGATGGGGGACGGGCAGATACGCAGTATTTT; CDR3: CASSLDGGRADTQYF
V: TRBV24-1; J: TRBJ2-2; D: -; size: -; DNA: TGTGCCACCAGTTCTGTGGGGCCGAACACCGGGGAGCTGTTTTTT; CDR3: CATSSVGPNTGELFF
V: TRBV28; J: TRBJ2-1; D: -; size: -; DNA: TGTGCCAGCAGTGGAGGGGGGCCTGCTTGGGACAATGAGCAGTTCTTC; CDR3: CASSGGGPAWDNEQFF
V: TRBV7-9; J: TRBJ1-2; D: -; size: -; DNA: TGTGCCAGCAGCCCGTCGACGATGGGGCCGGCCGTGTATGGCTACACCTTC; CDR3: CASSPSTMGPAVYGYTF
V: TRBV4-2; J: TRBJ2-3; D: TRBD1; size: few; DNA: TGTGCCAGCAGCCAAGATAACACAGGGGGCACAGATACGCAGTATTTT; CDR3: CASSQDNTGGTDTQYF
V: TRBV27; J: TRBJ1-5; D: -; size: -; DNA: TGTGCCAGCAGCATACAGCCGAATAGCAATCAGCCCCAGCATTTT; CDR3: CASSIQPNSNQPQHF
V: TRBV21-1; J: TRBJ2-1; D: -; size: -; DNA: TGTGCCAGCAGCAAAGGGGTGTGGGGACTAGCGGACTACAATGAGCAGTTCTTC; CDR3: CASSKGVWGLADYNEQFF
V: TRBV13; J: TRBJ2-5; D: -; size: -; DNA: TGTGCCAGCACCATTGGGGGTCTCTACCAAGAGACCCAGTACTTC; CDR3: CASTIGGLYQETQYF
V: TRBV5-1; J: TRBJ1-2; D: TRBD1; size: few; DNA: TGCGCCAGCAGAGAGACAGGGTCCAACTATGGCTACACCTTC; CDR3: CASRETGSNYGYTF
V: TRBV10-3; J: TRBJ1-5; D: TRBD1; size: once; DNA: TGTGCCATCAGTGAGGGAGGGGGCGGACAGCCCCAGCATTTT; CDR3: CAISEGGGGQPQHF
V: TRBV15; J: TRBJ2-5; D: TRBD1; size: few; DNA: TGTGCCACCAGCGGTACCGGGACAGGGGAGTTGGAGCAGTACTTC; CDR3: CATSGTGTGELEQYF
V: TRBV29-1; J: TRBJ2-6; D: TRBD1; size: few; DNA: TGCAGCGTTGACCGTTGGACAGGATCCTCTGGGGCCAACGTCCTGACTTTC; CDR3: CSVDRWTGSSGANVLTF
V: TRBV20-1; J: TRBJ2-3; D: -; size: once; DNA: TGCAGTGCTAGAGGCCGACTTATCAGCACAGATATGCAGTATTTT; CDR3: CSARGRLISTDMQYF
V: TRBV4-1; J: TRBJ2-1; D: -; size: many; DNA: TGCGCCAGCAGCATCAGGGGTGATGAGCAGTTCTTC; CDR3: CASSIRGDEQFF
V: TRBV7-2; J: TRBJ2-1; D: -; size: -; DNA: TGTGCCAGCAGCTCCCTCTTGGCCAACGATGAGCAGTTCTTC; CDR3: CASSSLLANDEQFF
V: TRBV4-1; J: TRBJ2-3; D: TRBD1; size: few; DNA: TGCGCCAGCAGCCAACTGACAGGGGTTGGAGATACGCAGTATTTT; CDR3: CASSQLTGVGDTQYF
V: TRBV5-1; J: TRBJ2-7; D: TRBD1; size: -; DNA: TGCGCCAGCAGCTTGGAACAGGGGAACTACGAGCAGTACTTC; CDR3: CASSLEQGNYEQYF
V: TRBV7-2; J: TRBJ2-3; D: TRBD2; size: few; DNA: TGTGCCAGCAGCTCCAGGACTAGCGGGAGGGCCACAGATACGCAGTATTTT; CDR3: CASSSRTSGRATDTQYF
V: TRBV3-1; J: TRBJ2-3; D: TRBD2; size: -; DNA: TGTGCCAGCGGACCGGGACTAGCGGGGGGAGATACGCAGTATTTT; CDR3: CASGPGLAGGDTQYF
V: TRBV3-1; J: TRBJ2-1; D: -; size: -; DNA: TGTGCCAGCAGCCAAGACCCTAGTAGGGATGAGCAGTTCTTC; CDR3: CASSQDPSRDEQFF
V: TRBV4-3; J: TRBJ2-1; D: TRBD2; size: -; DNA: TGCGCCGGCAGCCAAGTGAGAGCGGGAGGGATGAATGAGCAGTTCTTC; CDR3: CAGSQVRAGGMNEQFF
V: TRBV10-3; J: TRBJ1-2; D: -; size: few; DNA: TGTGCCATCAGTACCGACGGATACGACTATGGCTACACCTTC; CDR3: CAISTDGYDYGYTF
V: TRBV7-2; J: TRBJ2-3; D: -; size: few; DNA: TGTGCCAGCAGCTTAGACTACCGCACAGATACGCAGTATTTT; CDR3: CASSLDYRTDTQYF
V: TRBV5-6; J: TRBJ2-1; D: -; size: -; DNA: TGTGCCAGCAGCCTGTATGTCCAAACTTCGGCTCTCTATGAGCAGTTCTTC; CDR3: CASSLYVQTSALYEQFF
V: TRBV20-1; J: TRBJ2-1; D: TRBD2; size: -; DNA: TGCAGTGCTTCACCGAGCGGGGCCGGTGAGCAGTTCTTC; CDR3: CSASPSGAGEQFF
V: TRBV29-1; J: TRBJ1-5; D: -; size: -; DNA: TGCAGCGTTGTCATGGGGCAGGGCGATCAGCCCCAGCATTTT; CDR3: CSVVMGQGDQPQHF
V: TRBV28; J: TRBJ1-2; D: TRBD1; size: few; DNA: TGTGCCAGCAGTTCGACAGGGGACCCTAACTATGGCTACACCTTC; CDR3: CASSSTGDPNYGYTF
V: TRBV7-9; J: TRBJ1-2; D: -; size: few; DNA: TGTGTCAGCAGCTTAGCGGAGTGGACCCAGGATGGCTACACCTTC; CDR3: CVSSLAEWTQDGYTF
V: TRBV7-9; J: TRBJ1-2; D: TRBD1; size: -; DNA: TGTGCCAGCAGCAGAGGGGACAGTGGGGATGGCTACACCTTC; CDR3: CASSRGDSGDGYTF
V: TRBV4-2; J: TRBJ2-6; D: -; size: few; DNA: TGTGCCAGCAGCCAAGTGCGGCAATCCGGGGCCAACGTCCTGACTTTC; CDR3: CASSQVRQSGANVLTF
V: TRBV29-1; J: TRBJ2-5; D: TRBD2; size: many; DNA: TGCAGCGTTGAAGATTCCGCGGGAGGGTTAAGAGAGACCCAGTACTTC; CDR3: CSVEDSAGGLRETQYF
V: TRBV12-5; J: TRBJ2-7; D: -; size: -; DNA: TGTGCTAGTGGTTTGGTAGGAGGCAGGTACGATGAGCAGTACTTC; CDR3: CASGLVGGRYDEQYF
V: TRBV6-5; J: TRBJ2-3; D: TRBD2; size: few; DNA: TGTGCCACCGAAGTAGCGGGGGACGCAGATACGCAGTATTTT; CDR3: CATEVAGDADTQYF
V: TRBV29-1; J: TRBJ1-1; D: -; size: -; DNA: TGCAGCGTTGAAGTCGTCGTGGACACTGAAGCTTTCTTT; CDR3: CSVEVVVDTEAFF
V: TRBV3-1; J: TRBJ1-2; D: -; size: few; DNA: TGTGCCAGCAGCCTCGTACTCAAAACAGGACGCACCTTC; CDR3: CASSLVLKTGRTF
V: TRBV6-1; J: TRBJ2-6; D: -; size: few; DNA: TGTGCCAGCAGTGAATTTCCTGGGGGGAGATTGGGCTCTGGGGCCAACGTCCTGACTTTC; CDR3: CASSEFPGGRLGSGANVLTF
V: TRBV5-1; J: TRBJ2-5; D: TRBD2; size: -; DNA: TGCGCCAGCAGCCTGGGACTAGCGACGGAAGAGACCCAGTACTTC; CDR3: CASSLGLATEETQYF
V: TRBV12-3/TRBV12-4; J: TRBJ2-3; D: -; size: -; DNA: TGTGCCAGCAGTTTAAGCGTGAGCACAGATACGCAGTATTTT; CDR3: CASSLSVSTDTQYF
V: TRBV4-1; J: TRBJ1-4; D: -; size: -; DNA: TGCGCCAGCAGCCAAGTGGCGGGTCGGCGAGAAAAACTGTTTTTT; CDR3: CASSQVAGRREKLFF
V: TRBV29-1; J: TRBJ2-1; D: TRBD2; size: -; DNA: TGCAGCGTTGACAGTTCACTAGCGGGGGTTTATAATGAGCAGTTCTTC; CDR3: CSVDSSLAGVYNEQFF
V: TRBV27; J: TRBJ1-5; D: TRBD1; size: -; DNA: TGTGCCGGCAGTTTACAACAGGGGTCAAATCAGCCCCAGCATTTT; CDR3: CAGSLQQGSNQPQHF
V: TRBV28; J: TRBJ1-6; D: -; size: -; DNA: TGTGCCAGCAGTTTTATAGGTAGATCACCCCTCCACTTT; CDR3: CASSFIGRSPLHF
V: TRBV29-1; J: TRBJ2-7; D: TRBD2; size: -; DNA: TGCAGCGTGCGGGGACTAGCGGGAGGGTCCTACGAGCAGTACTTC; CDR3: CSVRGLAGGSYEQYF
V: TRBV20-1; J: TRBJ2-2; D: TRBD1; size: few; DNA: TGCAGTGCCAAGAGACAGGGGGAAAGCACCGGGGAGCTGTTTTTT; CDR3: CSAKRQGESTGELFF
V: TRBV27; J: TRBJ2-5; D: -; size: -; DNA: TGTGCCAGCAGTTTAAGTCAGGGGGGCTATGGGACCCAGTACTTC; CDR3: CASSLSQGGYGTQYF
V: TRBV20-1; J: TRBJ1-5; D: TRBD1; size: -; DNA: TGCAGTGCTAGATCCTTGACAGGGGTAAACGGCAATCAGCCCCAGCATTTT; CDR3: CSARSLTGVNGNQPQHF
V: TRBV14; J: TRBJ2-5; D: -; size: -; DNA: TGTGCCAGCAGCCAAGATAGGGGCGGAGATGGAGAGACCCAGTACTTC; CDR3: CASSQDRGGDGETQYF
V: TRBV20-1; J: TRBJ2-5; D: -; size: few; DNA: TGCAGTGCTAGAGTGCGTGCAGAGACCCAGTACTTC; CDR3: CSARVRAETQYF
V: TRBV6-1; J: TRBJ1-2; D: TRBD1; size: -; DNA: TGTGCCAGCAGGCCCGGGACAGCCAACAACTATGGCTACACCTTC; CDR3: CASRPGTANNYGYTF
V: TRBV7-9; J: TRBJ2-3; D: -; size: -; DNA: TGTGCCAGCAGTGAGTTTACAAACACCTTCACAGATACGCAGTATTTT; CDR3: CASSEFTNTFTDTQYF
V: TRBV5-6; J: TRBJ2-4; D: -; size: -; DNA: TGTGCCAGCAGCTTGGTCGGGACAAGGTCTTTC; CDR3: CASSLVGTRSF
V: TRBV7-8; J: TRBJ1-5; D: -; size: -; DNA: TGTGCCAGCAGCTTAGCTTCTCCGGGAGGCCACTATTATCAGCCCCAGCAGTTT; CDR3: CASSLASPGGHYYQPQQF